The 32 T cell receptor beta chains reported below all come from one sample, sequenced in a study of control samples from healthy donors and cancer patients. Generated by immunoSEQ multiplex PCR, the TCRdb table keeps only in-frame clones and is missing some. This repertoire shows 84,000 or so clones, 84% found once; its top ten account for approximately 10%. Specimen: PBMCs. These receptors were obtained from a man between 60 and 75 years old with head and neck cancer.

This chain connects TRBV2 to TRBJ1-4; D is undetermined. Looked up from germline, CDR1 is SNHLY and CDR2 is FYNNEI. CDR3 size: 12 residues. The V and J ends lost 6 bases and 4 bases respectively, with 6 bases between them. The DNA of the CDR3 is TGTGCCAGCAGGACCCGTAATGAAAAACTGTTTTTT. Translated, it gives CASRTRNEKLFF.

This clone was counted a few times. This chain uses TRBV10-3 with TRBJ1-5, with 7 bases identical to TRBD1. Trimming removed 6 bases from V and 6 bases from J; junction bases left unmatched: 5. CDR3 length equals 13 residues. The V gene's germline CDR1 is ENHRY and CDR2 SYGVKD. CDR3 sequence reads: CAIRTGLTQPQHF. Here the CDR3 DNA reads TGTGCCATCAGGACAGGGCTTACTCAGCCCCAGCATTTT.

This clone was detected a few times. The chain uses TRBV6-5 and TRBJ2-7; 8 nucleotides match TRBD1. This CDR3 has 12 residues. Germline values: CDR1 MNHEY, CDR2 SVGAGI. Germline trimming cut 6 bases from V and 5 bases from J; bases unmatched to any gene: 3. CDR3 sequence: CASRRTGNEQYF. The CDR3 region has the DNA TGTGCCAGCAGGCGGACAGGGAACGAGCAGTACTTC.

The chain uses TRBV7-9 and TRBJ1-1; tentative D call: TRBD1 (5 bases). In germline, CDR1 is SEHNR, CDR2 FQNEAQ (reference sequence). The CDR3 spans 13 residues. Between the trimmed V and J ends, which lost 5 bases and 0 bases, there was a span of 7 bases. The CDR3 spells CASSVDMNTEAFF. The CDR3 bases are TGTGCCAGCAGCGTGGACATGAACACTGAAGCTTTCTTT.

This clone was seen just once. V gene TRBV29-1 combines with J gene TRBJ2-3; D might be TRBD1 (5 bases). The CDR3 length is 14 residues. Germline V gene data show CDR1 as SQVTM and CDR2 as ANQGSEA. Trimming removed 4 bases at V and 5 bases at J, with 16 bases between. In nucleotides, the CDR3 is TGCAGCGTTGGGGTGGCAGGGTTCGGAGATACGCAGTATTTT. Protein sequence: CSVGVAGFGDTQYF.

The chain couples TRBV23-1 to TRBJ2-2, with 8 bases that match TRBD2. TRBV23-1 is treated as an ORF (open reading frame) with a function not yet certain. The CDR3 length is 18 residues. The V and J ends lost 2 bases and 7 bases, in that order; junction bases with no gene match: 15. The CDR3 region has the DNA TGCGCCAGCAGTCAAACACTCCCCATAGCGGGATCAGGCGGGGAGCTGTTTTTT. Translated, it gives CASSQTLPIAGSGGELFF.

The rearrangement links TRBV28 to TRBJ1-2; TRBD1 aligns across 7 bases. This CDR3 region has 13 residues. The trim removed 4 bases at V and 5 bases at J, leaving 4 bases unmatched. The germline CDR1 and CDR2 sequences are MDHEN and SYDVKM. CDR3 sequence reads: CASSSGQRYGYTF. CDR3 bases: TGTGCCAGCAGTTCGGGACAGAGATATGGCTACACCTTC.

The gene calls are TRBV6-2 or TRBV6-3 and TRBJ2-5, with TRBD1 as a possible D gene (5 bases). CDR1 and CDR2 (germline): MNHEY, SVGEGT. The V end was cut by 0 bases, the J end by 0 bases, with 8 bases between. The CDR3 contains 15 residues. The CDR3 protein is CASSYSSRDQETQYF. CDR3 bases: TGTGCCAGCAGTTACTCGAGCAGGGACCAAGAGACCCAGTACTTC.

This chain links TRBV6-5 with TRBJ2-3, with D possibly being TRBD2 (6 bases). Between the trimmed V and J ends, which lost 0 bases and 6 bases, there was a span of 13 bases. CDR1 is MNHEY, CDR2 SVGAGI, per germline. The length of the CDR3 is 15 residues. This CDR3 is CASSYSTSWADTQYF. Written as DNA, the CDR3 is TGTGCCAGCAGTTACTCAACTAGCTGGGCGGATACGCAGTATTTT.

The CDR3: CATSGGTSYEQYF. For the CDR3, the DNA is TGTGCCACCAGTGGGGGCACGTCCTACGAGCAGTACTTC. The chain links TRBV24-1 to TRBJ2-7, with D tentatively TRBD1 (5 bases). Germline assignment: CDR1 KGHDR and CDR2 SFDVKD. Trimming removed 5 bases at V and 1 base at J, with 8 bases between. The CDR3 extends over 13 amino acids.

The V call is TRBV5-1, the J call TRBJ1-4; D gene uncertain. This CDR3 is built from 14 residues. Trimming stripped 1 base from V and 7 bases from J, with 11 bases between. Germline V gives CDR1 SGHRS, CDR2 YFSETQ. CDR3: CASSLLTWGEKLFF. Here the CDR3 DNA reads TGCGCCAGCAGCTTGCTCACTTGGGGTGAAAAACTGTTTTTT.

The V gene is TRBV12-3 or TRBV12-4, the J gene TRBJ2-7, with D unclear. Trimming cost V 3 bases and J 2 bases, with 5 bases left between them. This CDR3 contains 12 residues. The CDR3 here is CASSFGPYEQYF. Here the CDR3 DNA reads TGTGCCAGCAGTTTCGGGCCCTACGAGCAGTACTTC.

This clone was recorded only once. The chain employs TRBV5-1 and TRBJ2-7, with TRBD2 identical over 8 bases. Losses at the gene ends were 0 bases for V and 3 bases for J; bases not matched to a gene: 2. In germline, CDR1 is SGHRS, CDR2 YFSETQ. The CDR3 covers 14 residues. As DNA, the CDR3 is TGCGCCAGCAGCTTGGACGGGGGGGTCTACGAGCAGTACTTC. It encodes CASSLDGGVYEQYF.

The J gene is TRBJ2-5, the V gene TRBV9, with unresolved D. This CDR3 is 14 amino acids long. Germline CDR1 SGDLS, CDR2 YYNGEE. The V gene lost 1 base and the J gene lost 3 bases, with 10 bases spanning the gap. Here the CDR3 reads CASSVPDAKETQYF. Written as DNA, the CDR3 is TGTGCCAGCAGCGTACCGGACGCAAAAGAGACCCAGTACTTC.

This clone was seen more than once but under ten times. The CDR3 sequence: CASSLDRRVYTF. In nucleotides, the CDR3 is TGTGCCAGCAGCCTGGACAGAAGGGTCTACACCTTC. This sequence joins TRBV6-5 and TRBJ1-2; weak D call: TRBD1 (6 bases). The CDR3 length is 12 residues. Germline-derived CDR1 and CDR2 are MNHEY and SVGAGI. V dropped 6 bases and J dropped 10 bases, with 15 bases sitting between them.

The CDR3 DNA reads as TGCGCCAGCAGCTTCGCGGGAGTTTACGGCGAGCAGTTCTTC. Residues: CASSFAGVYGEQFF. The chain employs TRBV5-1 and TRBJ2-1, with 7 bases aligning to TRBD2. Trimming removed 2 bases from V and 10 bases from J; junction bases left unmatched: 9. There are 14 residues in the CDR3. Germline CDR1 SGHRS, CDR2 YFSETQ.

The chain has TRBV10-3 and TRBJ2-1; D uncertain. CDR1 is ENHRY, CDR2 SYGVKD, per germline. V was pared by 7 bases and J by 5 bases, with 12 bases between. There are 13 residues in the CDR3. CDR3 loop: CAITPVANNEQFF. For the CDR3, the DNA is TGTGCCATCACCCCTGTGGCAAACAATGAGCAGTTCTTC.

This chain joins TRBV7-8 and TRBJ2-1, with D hard to call. Germline V CDR1 and CDR2: SGHVS, FQNEAQ. The V end was cut by 1 base, the J end by 2 bases, with 9 bases between. The CDR3 runs to 15 residues. The chain's CDR3 is CASSLELPAYNEQFF. The CDR3, as DNA: TGTGCCAGCAGCTTAGAACTACCCGCCTACAATGAGCAGTTCTTC. Looking up the rest from reference TRBV7-8 and TRBJ2-1 gives the full variable domain: GAGVSQSPRYKVAKRGQDVALRCDPISGHVSLFWYQQALGQGPEFLTYFQNEAQLDKSGLPSDRFFAERPEGSVSTLKIQRTQQEDSAVYLCASSLELPAYNEQFFGPGTRLTVL.

This clone has just a few counts. The chain is built from TRBV28 and TRBJ2-5; 7 bases agree with TRBD1. CDR1 and CDR2 (germline): MDHEN, SYDVKM. This CDR3 contains 17 residues. J was trimmed by 1 base and V by 4 bases; bases with no gene match: 12. The CDR3, as DNA: TGTGCCAGCAGTTCTCCCCACAGGGGAAAAGGCCAAGAGACCCAGTACTTC. The encoded protein is CASSSPHRGKGQETQYF.

This CDR3 reads CSVRQGASYGYTF. The CDR3 DNA sequence: TGCAGCGTTCGACAGGGAGCGTCCTATGGCTACACCTTC. The chain links TRBV29-1 to TRBJ1-2; TRBD1 agrees at 7 bases. Germline values: CDR1 SQVTM, CDR2 ANQGSEA. There are 13 residues in the CDR3. The ends lost 5 bases at V and 4 bases at J; junction bases unmatched: 7.

In regard to this clone: Distinct nucleotide sequences in the sample also encode this CDR3. The chain links TRBV5-1 to TRBJ2-5; 15 bases are shared with TRBD2. The CDR3 runs 16 residues. Unmatched junction bases numbered 4, after V lost 2 bases and J lost 5 bases. The germline V gene has CDR1 SGHRS and CDR2 YFSETQ. Here the CDR3 DNA reads TGCGCCAGCAGCTTCGGACTAGCGGGAGGGCCGGAGACCCAGTACTTC. Translating it yields CASSFGLAGGPETQYF.

This clone is a singleton in its sample. The V call is TRBV6-5, the J call TRBJ1-6; D perhaps matches TRBD1 (5 bases). This CDR3 contains 14 residues. V gave up 7 bases and J gave up 9 bases, with 16 bases separating them. CDR1 is MNHEY and CDR2 is SVGAGI in the germline V gene. Here the CDR3 DNA reads TGTGCCAGCAACCCCGGGACCTGGGTTTCACCCCTCCACTTT. Translating it yields CASNPGTWVSPLHF.

The rearrangement links TRBV19 to TRBJ1-2; D is perhaps TRBD1 (5 bases). This CDR3 contains 14 residues. Trimming stripped 6 bases from V and 3 bases from J, with 14 bases between. The germline CDR1 and CDR2 sequences are LNHDA and SQIVND (reference sequence). The CDR3 reads CASSQQQGHYGYTF. CDR3 in DNA: TGTGCCAGTAGCCAGCAGCAGGGCCACTATGGCTACACCTTC.

The CDR3 is CASSLGGLRRGYTF. In DNA form, the CDR3 reads TGTGCCAGCAGCTTAGGCGGGCTCCGAAGGGGCTACACCTTC. V and J are TRBV7-8 and TRBJ1-2; unclear D gene. Deletions cut 1 base from V and 8 bases from J, with 14 bases between. Germline CDR1 and CDR2: SGHVS and FQNEAQ. This CDR3 has 14 residues.

V usage is TRBV11-2 and J usage is TRBJ2-7, with TRBD1 matching 7 bases. CDR3 length equals 15 residues. V lost 4 bases, J lost 1 base, and 7 bases stayed unmatched. Germline values: CDR1 SGHAT, CDR2 FQNNGV. The CDR3 nucleotides read TGTGCCAGCAGCTGGTCCGGGACAGCTTCCTACGAGCAGTACTTC. Translating it yields CASSWSGTASYEQYF.

The DNA for the CDR3 is TGCGCCAGCAGCCAGGGTCGGGAGACCCAGTACTTC. Its protein product is CASSQGRETQYF. The genes are TRBV5-1 and TRBJ2-5; D might be TRBD1 (5 bases). Deletions cut 4 bases from V and 5 bases from J, with 9 bases between. Germline V gene data show CDR1 as SGHRS and CDR2 as YFSETQ. The CDR3 totals 12 residues.

The rearrangement uses TRBV6-6 and TRBJ2-7; D possibly uses TRBD1 or TRBD2 (5 bases each). This CDR3 has 15 residues. Trimming pared 2 bases from V and 2 bases from J, leaving 13 bases between. The germline CDR1 and CDR2 sequences are MNHNY and SVGAGI (reference sequence). The CDR3 here is CASSYEGPTAYEQYF. CDR3 in DNA: TGTGCCAGCAGTTACGAGGGACCCACGGCCTACGAGCAGTACTTC.

The genes are TRBV10-3 and TRBJ2-7, with TRBD1 matching over 9 bases. This CDR3 is built from 13 residues. Looked up from germline, CDR1 is ENHRY and CDR2 is SYGVKD. The V gene end was trimmed by 7 bases and the J gene end by 4 bases; junction bases not matched to a gene: 5. Here the CDR3 DNA reads TGTGCCATCAAAGGACAGGGGATGTACGAGCAGTACTTC. Translated, it gives CAIKGQGMYEQYF.

This chain links TRBV7-9 with TRBJ2-5; 10 bases fit TRBD1. The CDR3 length is 15 residues. Per the germline V gene, CDR1 is SEHNR and CDR2 is FQNEAQ (reference sequence). Trimming took 1 base from V and 4 from J; bases not matched to a gene: 3. CDR3 sequence: CASSLGQGARETQYF. The CDR3 nucleotides read TGTGCCAGCAGCTTAGGACAGGGGGCACGAGAGACCCAGTACTTC.

The J gene is TRBJ1-5, the V gene TRBV7-2; no clear D. This CDR3 comprises 14 residues. V was pared by 1 base and J by 6 bases, with 10 bases between. Germline CDR1 SGHTA, CDR2 FQGNSA. The DNA for the CDR3 is TGTGCCAGCAGCTTAGACTCAGGTCGTCAGCCCCAGCATTTT. Translating gives CASSLDSGRQPQHF.

The chain is built from TRBV4-1 and TRBJ2-7; 10 bases are shared with TRBD1. Germline-derived CDR1 and CDR2 are MGHRA and YSYEKL. The J segment lost 5 bases and the V segment lost 4 bases, leaving 8 bases of the junction unmatched. CDR3 size: 15 residues. CDR3 sequence reads: CASSLRTGGRHEQYF. The CDR3 DNA is TGCGCCAGCAGCCTAAGGACAGGGGGGCGGCACGAGCAGTACTTC.

The gene calls are TRBV10-2 and TRBJ2-1; 9 bases line up with TRBD2. This CDR3 has 14 residues. From germline, CDR1 is WSHSY and CDR2 SAAADI. Trimming removed 7 bases from V and 4 bases from J; junction bases left unmatched: 5. The CDR3 bases are TGCGCCAGCAAAGCGACTAGCGGATACAATGAGCAGTTCTTC. It codes for CASKATSGYNEQFF.